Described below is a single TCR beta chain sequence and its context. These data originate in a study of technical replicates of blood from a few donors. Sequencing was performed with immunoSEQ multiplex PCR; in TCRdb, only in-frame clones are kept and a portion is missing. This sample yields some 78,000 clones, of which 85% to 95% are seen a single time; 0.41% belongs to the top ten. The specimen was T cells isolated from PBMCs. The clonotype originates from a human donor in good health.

CDR3 residues: CASRRDRAPYEQYF. Written as DNA, the CDR3 is TGTGCCAGCAGGAGGGACAGGGCCCCCTACGAGCAGTACTTC. This sequence joins TRBV27 and TRBJ2-7, with 9 bases that match TRBD1. V trimming: 6 bases; J trimming: 2 bases; junction bases outside the gene matches: 5. The germline CDR1 and CDR2 sequences are MNHEY and SMNVEV (reference sequence). This CDR3 is built from 14 residues.